A selection of T cell receptor beta chains follows, all from one sample in a study of blood T cell repertoires in COVID-19. TCRdb's copy holds only in-frame clones and misses some; the assay was immunoSEQ multiplex PCR. The repertoire holds a few hundred thousand clones, with 85% as singletons. Sequencing was done on a sample of PBMCs or T cells enriched from blood (not recorded which). All receptors come from a woman in her forties or fifties who had been exposed to COVID-19. CDR3s include the opening cysteine and the closing phenylalanine or tryptophan. Each record gives: D gene, V gene, J gene, clone size, CDR3 protein, CDR3 DNA. D genes are given only for firm matches. Clone size is shown for a subset of rows, as once, few, many or a class of expanded clone.

>-|TRBV4-3|TRBJ1-2|-
CASSQDTREEDYGYTF
TGCGCCAGCAGCCAAGATACCCGGGAAGAGGACTATGGCTACACCTTC
>-|TRBV29-1|TRBJ2-1|-
CSVGGGNEQFF
TGCAGCGTTGGAGGGGGCAATGAGCAGTTCTTC
>TRBD2|TRBV18|TRBJ2-1|once
CASSPEGTSGWNEQFF
TGTGCCAGCTCACCAGAGGGGACTAGCGGCTGGAATGAGCAGTTCTTC
>TRBD1|TRBV14|TRBJ1-1|-
CASSRVTGYDTEAFF
TGTGCCAGCAGCCGCGTGACAGGGTACGACACTGAAGCTTTCTTT
>TRBD1|TRBV27|TRBJ1-1|-
CASSLTGFGTEAFF
TGTGCCAGCAGTCTGACAGGGTTTGGGACTGAAGCTTTCTTT
>-|TRBV12-3/TRBV12-4|TRBJ1-2|-
CASNNDRIYGYTF
TGTGCCAGCAACAACGACAGAATCTATGGCTACACCTTC
>-|TRBV7-9|TRBJ1-5|-
CASSLSGDQPQHF
TGTGCCAGCAGCTTATCAGGGGACCAGCCCCAGCATTTT
>TRBD1|TRBV25-1|TRBJ1-2|few
CASSEWGTGDDGYTF
TGTGCCAGCAGTGAATGGGGGACAGGGGATGATGGCTACACCTTC
>-|TRBV7-9|TRBJ1-1|-
CASSLAGTRNTEAFF
TGTGCCAGCAGCTTAGCCGGGACAAGGAACACTGAAGCTTTCTTT
>-|TRBV7-9|TRBJ2-1|-
CASSQPRLGRGEQFF
TGTGCCAGCAGTCAACCTCGCCTTGGGCGGGGTGAGCAGTTCTTC
>TRBD2|TRBV11-2|TRBJ2-1|-
CASSPLGGTYGEQFF
TGTGCCAGCAGCCCTTTGGGGGGGACCTACGGTGAGCAGTTCTTC
>-|TRBV27|TRBJ2-3|-
CASTPLGRQDTDTQYF
TGTGCCAGCACCCCACTAGGACGTCAGGACACAGATACGCAGTATTTT
>TRBD1|TRBV6-6|TRBJ1-5|-
CASRYRQGSQPQHF
TGTGCCAGCAGATACCGACAGGGAAGTCAGCCCCAGCATTTT
>-|TRBV27|TRBJ1-1|-
CASSPTPDRPNTEAFF
TGTGCCAGCAGCCCGACCCCCGACAGGCCGAACACTGAAGCTTTCTTT
>TRBD1|TRBV5-4|TRBJ1-6|-
CASSSNTGDFSPLHF
TGTGCCAGCAGCTCAAATACAGGGGACTTTTCACCCCTCCACTTT
>-|TRBV6-6|TRBJ2-7|once
CASGLGYEQYF
TGTGCCAGCGGACTCGGCTACGAGCAGTACTTC
>-|TRBV12-5|TRBJ2-2|once
CASGPPGITPGELFF
TGTGCTAGTGGCCCCCCCGGTATAACTCCCGGGGAGCTGTTTTTT
>-|TRBV19|TRBJ2-1|-
CASTQGGAGRNEQFF
TGTGCCAGTACTCAAGGGGGGGCCGGTAGGAATGAGCAGTTCTTC
>-|TRBV5-6|TRBJ2-1|-
CASSRTPENEQFF
TGTGCCAGCAGCCGAACTCCGGAGAATGAGCAGTTCTTC
>TRBD1|TRBV7-9|TRBJ2-5|-
CASSFPEPRQGPGTQYF
TGTGCCAGCAGCTTCCCAGAGCCCCGACAGGGACCCGGGACCCAGTACTTC
>TRBD2|TRBV5-1|TRBJ2-3|-
CASSPSGGSRDTQYF
TGCGCCAGCAGCCCTAGCGGGGGGTCCCGAGATACGCAGTATTTT
>-|TRBV15|TRBJ1-3|-
CATSRDSRGYENTIYF
TGTGCCACCAGCAGAGATTCCAGGGGCTATGAGAACACCATATATTTT
>TRBD1|TRBV4-2|TRBJ2-7|-
CASSQGPGQIVIEQYF
TGTGCCAGCAGCCAAGGCCCGGGACAGATCGTTATCGAGCAGTACTTC
>-|TRBV24-1|TRBJ2-1|-
CATSDPGPRGDEQFF
TGTGCCACCAGTGATCCCGGCCCCCGCGGGGATGAGCAGTTCTTC